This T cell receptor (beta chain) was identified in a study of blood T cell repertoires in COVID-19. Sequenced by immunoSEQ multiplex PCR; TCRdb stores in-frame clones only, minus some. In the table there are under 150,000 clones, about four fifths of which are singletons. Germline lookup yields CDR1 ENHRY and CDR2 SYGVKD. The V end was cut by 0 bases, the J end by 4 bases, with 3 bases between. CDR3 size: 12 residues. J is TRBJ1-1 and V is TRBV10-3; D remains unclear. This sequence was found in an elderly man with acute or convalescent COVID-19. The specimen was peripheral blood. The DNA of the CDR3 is TGTGCCATCAGTGAGTCGGCCACTGAAGCTTTCTTT. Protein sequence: CAISESATEAFF.